This TCR beta chain was identified in a study of cytomegalovirus exposure and HLA in healthy donors. The junction had 3 bases not matched to a gene; V was cut back by 0 bases and J by 2 bases. The CDR3 runs to 15 residues. The germline CDR1 and CDR2 sequences are SGDLS and YYNGEE. Primers included in the PCR were 60 Vbeta and 13 Jbeta primers. The repertoire was sequenced with immunoSEQ multiplex PCR; TCRdb's copy has only in-frame clones and lacks some. The sample includes 60,000 to 90,000 clones, approximately 70% of them seen just once. The sequence came from a woman aged 45-59 years in good health and CMV-seropositive. This rearrangement joins TRBV9 to TRBJ1-1; 8 bases match TRBD1. Material for sequencing was PBMCs. Written as DNA, the CDR3 is TGTGCCAGCAGCGTAGGGGGACAGGCCAACACTGAAGCTTTCTTT. Encoded protein: CASSVGGQANTEAFF. Together with reference TRBV9 and TRBJ1-1, the CDR3 gives the full variable domain: DSGVTQTPKHLITATGQRVTLRCSPRSGDLSVYWYQQSLDQGLQFLIQYYNGEERAKGNILERFSAQQFPDLHSELNLSSLELGDSALYFCASSVGGQANTEAFFGQGTRLTVV.